Listed here are 5 T cell receptor beta chains from one sample, sequenced in a study of siplizumab effects on memory and regulatory T cells. Repertoires were generated with immunoSEQ multiplex PCR, while TCRdb's copy carries only in-frame clones and drops some. This table has around 78,000 clones, under 95% appearing once. Sequenced input: CD8+ T cells sorted from blood. The receptors come from a human donor in good health.

Turning to this clone: Other DNA sequences in the same sample also yield this CDR3. V usage is TRBV19 and J usage is TRBJ2-7, with 8 nucleotides matching TRBD2. The CDR3 has 14 amino acids. V trimming: 9 bases; J trimming: 2 bases; junction bases outside the gene matches: 9. Germline V gene sequence: CDR1 LNHDA, CDR2 SQIVND (reference sequence). In DNA form, the CDR3 reads TGTGCCAGCGGTCTAGCGGGTAAACCCTACGAGCAGTACTTC. Protein sequence: CASGLAGKPYEQYF.

The chain combines TRBV19 with TRBJ1-1; 7 positions match TRBD1. Germline trimming cut 7 bases from V and 6 bases from J; bases unmatched to any gene: 14. Germline V CDR1 and CDR2: LNHDA, SQIVND (reference sequence). CDR3 length: 15 amino acids. Here the CDR3 DNA reads TGTGCCAGTACCCCATTGACAGGGAGGGCGGCTGAAGCTTTCTTT. Translated, it gives CASTPLTGRAAEAFF.

The gene calls are TRBV7-9 and TRBJ1-2; D is undetermined. Per germline, CDR1 SEHNR and CDR2 FQNEAQ (reference sequence). V gave up 1 base and J gave up 1 base, with 13 bases separating them. The CDR3 is made up of 16 amino acids. The CDR3 is CASSLVSGEFNYGYTF. The CDR3 region has the DNA TGTGCCAGCAGCTTAGTTTCGGGAGAATTTAACTATGGCTACACCTTC.

The chain recombines TRBV29-1 with TRBJ2-1; D might be TRBD2 (5 bases). V lost 4 bases, J lost 0 bases, and 10 bases lay in between. This CDR3 has 14 amino acids. The germline V gene encodes CDR1 SQVTM and CDR2 ANQGSEA. CDR3 protein: CSVGTPSSYNEQFF. CDR3 in DNA: TGCAGCGTTGGGACTCCTAGCTCCTACAATGAGCAGTTCTTC.

The CDR3: CASSLASKYEQYF. The CDR3 nucleotides read TGTGCCAGCAGTTTAGCTAGCAAATACGAGCAGTACTTC. The chain couples TRBV27 to TRBJ2-7; D perhaps matches TRBD2 (5 bases). Germline V gene lookup returns CDR1 MNHEY and CDR2 SMNVEV (reference sequence). The length of the CDR3 is 13 residues. V was pared by 2 bases and J by 4 bases, with 9 bases between.